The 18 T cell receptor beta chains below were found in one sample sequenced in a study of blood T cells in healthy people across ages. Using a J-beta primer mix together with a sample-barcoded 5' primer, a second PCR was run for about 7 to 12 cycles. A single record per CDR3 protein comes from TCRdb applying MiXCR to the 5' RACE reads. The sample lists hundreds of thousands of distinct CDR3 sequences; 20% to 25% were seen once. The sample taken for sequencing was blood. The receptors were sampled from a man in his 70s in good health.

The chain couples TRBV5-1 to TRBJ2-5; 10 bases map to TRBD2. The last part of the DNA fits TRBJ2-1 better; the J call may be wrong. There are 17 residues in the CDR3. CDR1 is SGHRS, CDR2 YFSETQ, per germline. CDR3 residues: CASSLVSSGRGSNEQFF. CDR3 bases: TGCGCCAGCAGCTTGGTATCTAGCGGGAGAGGGAGTAATGAGCAGTTCTTC.

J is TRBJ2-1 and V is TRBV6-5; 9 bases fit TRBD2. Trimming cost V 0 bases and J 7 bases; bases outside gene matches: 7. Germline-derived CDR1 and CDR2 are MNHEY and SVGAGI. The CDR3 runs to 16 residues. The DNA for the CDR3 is TGTGCCAGCAGTTACTCAGGCTCTAGCGGGGAGAATGAGCAGTTCTTC. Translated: CASSYSGSSGENEQFF.

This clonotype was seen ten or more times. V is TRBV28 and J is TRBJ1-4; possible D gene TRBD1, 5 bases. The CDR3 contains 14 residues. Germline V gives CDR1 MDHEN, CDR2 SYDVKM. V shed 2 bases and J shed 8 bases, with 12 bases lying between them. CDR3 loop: CASSLISDSEKLFF. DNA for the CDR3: TGTGCCAGCAGTTTAATCTCCGACAGCGAAAAACTGTTTTTT.

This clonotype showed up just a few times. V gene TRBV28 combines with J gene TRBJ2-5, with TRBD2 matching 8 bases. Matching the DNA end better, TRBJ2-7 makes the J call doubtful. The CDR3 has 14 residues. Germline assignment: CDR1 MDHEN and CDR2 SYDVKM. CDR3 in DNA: TGTGCCAGCAGCCCCAGCGGGAGCGGCTACGAGCAGTACTTC. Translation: CASSPSGSGYEQYF.

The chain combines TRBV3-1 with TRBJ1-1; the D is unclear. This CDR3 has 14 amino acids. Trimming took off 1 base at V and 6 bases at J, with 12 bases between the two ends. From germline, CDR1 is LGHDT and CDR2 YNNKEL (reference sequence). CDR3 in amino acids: CASSQAGRWAEAFF. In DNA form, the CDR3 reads TGTGCCAGCAGCCAAGCCGGGAGATGGGCTGAAGCTTTCTTT.

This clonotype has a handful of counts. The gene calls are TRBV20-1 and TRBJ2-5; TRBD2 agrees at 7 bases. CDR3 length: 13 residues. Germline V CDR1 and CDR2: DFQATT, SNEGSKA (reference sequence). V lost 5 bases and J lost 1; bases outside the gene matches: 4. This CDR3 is CSALWTSQETQYF. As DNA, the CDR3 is TGCAGTGCTCTGTGGACTAGCCAAGAGACCCAGTACTTC.

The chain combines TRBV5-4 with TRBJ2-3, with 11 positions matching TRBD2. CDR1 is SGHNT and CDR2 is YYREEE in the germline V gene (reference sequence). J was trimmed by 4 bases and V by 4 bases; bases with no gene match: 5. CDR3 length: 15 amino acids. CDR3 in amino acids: CASSHSGRVSDTQYF. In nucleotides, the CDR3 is TGTGCCAGCAGCCATAGCGGGAGGGTGTCAGATACGCAGTATTTT.

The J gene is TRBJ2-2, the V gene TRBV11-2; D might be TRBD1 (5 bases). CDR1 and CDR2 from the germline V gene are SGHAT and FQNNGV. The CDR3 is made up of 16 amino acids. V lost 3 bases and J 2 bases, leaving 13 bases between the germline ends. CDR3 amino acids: CASSFWGGANTGELFF. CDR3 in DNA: TGTGCCAGCAGCTTTTGGGGTGGGGCAAACACCGGGGAGCTGTTTTTT.

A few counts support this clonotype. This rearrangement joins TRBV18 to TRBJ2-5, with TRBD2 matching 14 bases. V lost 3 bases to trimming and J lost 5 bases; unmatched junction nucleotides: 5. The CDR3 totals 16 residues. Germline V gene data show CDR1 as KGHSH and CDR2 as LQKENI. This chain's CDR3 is CASSPMGLAGVETQYF. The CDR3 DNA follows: TGTGCCAGCTCACCGATGGGACTAGCGGGAGTGGAGACCCAGTACTTC.

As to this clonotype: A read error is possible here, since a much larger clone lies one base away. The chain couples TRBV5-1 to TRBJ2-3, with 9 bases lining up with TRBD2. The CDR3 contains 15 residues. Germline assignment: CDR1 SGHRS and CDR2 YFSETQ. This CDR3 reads CASSLVSGSTDAQYF. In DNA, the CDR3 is TGCGCCAGCAGCTTGGTTAGCGGGAGTACAGATGCGCAGTATTTT.

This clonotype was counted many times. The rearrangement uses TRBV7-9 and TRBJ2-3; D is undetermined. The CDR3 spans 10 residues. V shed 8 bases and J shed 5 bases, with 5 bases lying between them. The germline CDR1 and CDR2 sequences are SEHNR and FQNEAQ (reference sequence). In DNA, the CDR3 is TGTGCCAGCGGTGGAGATACGCAGTATTTT. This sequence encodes CASGGDTQYF.

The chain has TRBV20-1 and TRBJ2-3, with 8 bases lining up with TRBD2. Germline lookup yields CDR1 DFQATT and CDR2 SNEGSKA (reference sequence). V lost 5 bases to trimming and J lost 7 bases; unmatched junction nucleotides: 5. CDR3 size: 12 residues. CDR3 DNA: TGCAGTGCTTTCTTAGCGGGGAATACGCAGTATTTT. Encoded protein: CSAFLAGNTQYF.

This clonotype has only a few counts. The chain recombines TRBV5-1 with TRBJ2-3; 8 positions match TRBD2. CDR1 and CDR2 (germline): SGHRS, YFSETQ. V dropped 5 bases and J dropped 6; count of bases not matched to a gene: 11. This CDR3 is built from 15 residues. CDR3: CASRTGTRGSDTQYF. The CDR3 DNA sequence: TGCGCCAGCAGGACCGGGACTAGAGGGTCGGATACGCAGTATTTT.

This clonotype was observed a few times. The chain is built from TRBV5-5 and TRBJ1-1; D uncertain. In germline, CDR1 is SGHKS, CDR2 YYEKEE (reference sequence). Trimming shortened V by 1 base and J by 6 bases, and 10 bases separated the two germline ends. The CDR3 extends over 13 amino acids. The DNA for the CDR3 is TGTGCCAGCAGCTTGAGTCCTTTTCCTGAAGCTTTCTTT. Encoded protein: CASSLSPFPEAFF.

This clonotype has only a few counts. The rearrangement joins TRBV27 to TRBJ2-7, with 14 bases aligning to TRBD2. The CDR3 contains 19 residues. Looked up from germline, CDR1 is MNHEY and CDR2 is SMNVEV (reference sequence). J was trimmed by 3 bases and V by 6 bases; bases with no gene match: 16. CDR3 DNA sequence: TGTGCCAGCAGGACTAGCGGGAGGGGCTTACGCCGCCGAATCTACGAGCAGTACTTC. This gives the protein CASRTSGRGLRRRIYEQYF.

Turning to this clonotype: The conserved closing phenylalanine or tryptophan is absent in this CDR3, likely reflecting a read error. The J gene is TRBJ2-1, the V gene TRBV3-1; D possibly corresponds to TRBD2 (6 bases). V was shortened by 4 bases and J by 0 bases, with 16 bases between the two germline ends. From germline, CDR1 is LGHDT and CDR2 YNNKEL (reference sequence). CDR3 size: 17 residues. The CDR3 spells CASSPGGGASSYNEQFS. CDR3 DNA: TGTGCCAGCAGCCCGGGTGGCGGGGCGAGCTCCTACAATGAGCAGTTCTCC.

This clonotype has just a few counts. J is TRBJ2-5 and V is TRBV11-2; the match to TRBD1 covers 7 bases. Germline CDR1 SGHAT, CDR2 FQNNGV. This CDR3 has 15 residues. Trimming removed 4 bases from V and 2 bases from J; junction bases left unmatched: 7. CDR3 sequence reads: CASSSSGTVQETQYF. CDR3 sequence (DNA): TGTGCCAGCAGCTCGTCCGGGACAGTGCAAGAGACCCAGTACTTC. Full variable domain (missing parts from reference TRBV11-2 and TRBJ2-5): EAGVAQSPRYKIIEKRQSVAFWCNPISGHATLYWYQQILGQGPKLLIQFQNNGVVDDSQLPKDRFSAERLKGVDSTLKIQPAKLEDSAVYLCASSSSGTVQETQYFGPGTRLLVL.

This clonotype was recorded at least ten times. The CDR3, as DNA: TGCAGCGTTGAGGGGACACCGGTTGGAGAGACCCAGTACTTC. Translation: CSVEGTPVGETQYF. The V call is TRBV29-1, the J call TRBJ2-5, with D possibly being TRBD1 (6 bases). The V end was cut by 3 bases, the J end by 4 bases, with 15 bases between. The CDR3 covers 14 residues. Germline CDR1 is SQVTM and CDR2 is ANQGSEA.